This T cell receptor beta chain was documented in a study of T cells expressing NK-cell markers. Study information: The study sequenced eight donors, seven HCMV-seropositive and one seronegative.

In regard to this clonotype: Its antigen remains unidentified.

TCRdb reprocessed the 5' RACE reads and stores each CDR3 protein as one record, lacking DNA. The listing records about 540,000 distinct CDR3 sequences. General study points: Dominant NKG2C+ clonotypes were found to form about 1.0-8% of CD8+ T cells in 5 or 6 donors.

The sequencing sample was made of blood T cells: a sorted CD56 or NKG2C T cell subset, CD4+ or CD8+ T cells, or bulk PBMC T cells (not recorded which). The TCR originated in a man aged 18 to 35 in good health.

The CDR3 region is CSAREGPTLDTQYF. The chain recombines TRBV20-1 with TRBJ2-3; TCRdb outputs TRBD1, but without DNA this stays unchecked. Germline CDR1 and CDR2: DFQATT and SNEGSKA (reference sequence). This CDR3 has 14 amino acids.